This TCR beta chain was observed in a study of shared clonotypes between healthy human individuals. Across the whole study: Three plates each covered CD4 naive and memory; CD8 naive two, CD8 memory one. General study points: Investigators expected sequencing depth to affect clonotype sharing among donors.

Notes on this clone: Antigen unknown.

Several immunoSEQ plates held equal portions of the genomic DNA taken from each subset. Assay: immunoSEQ multiplex PCR; the TCRdb copy retains only in-frame clones and omits some. The data hold under 1 million clones, with around 92% observed a single time. The germline CDR1 and CDR2 sequences are MNHEY and SMNVEV (reference sequence). The CDR3 spans 14 residues. V dropped 10 bases and J dropped 1 base, with 17 bases sitting between them. CD8 cells classed as naive were CD45RO-negative and positively selected for CCR7, excluding terminally differentiated effector memory CD45RA+ cells. The genes are TRBV27 and TRBJ2-7, with D possibly matching TRBD2 (7 bases). The sequenced material came from naive CD8+ T cells sorted from blood. This TCR derives from a young man in good health. CDR3 DNA sequence: TGTGCCACCAGAAACGCGGGGGCATCCTACGAGCAGTACTTC. Translated: CATRNAGASYEQYF.